Described below is a single T cell receptor (beta chain) sequence and its context. Antigen unknown. Germline CDR1 SGHTA, CDR2 FQGNSA. This CDR3 region has 15 residues. Trimming removed 5 bases from V and 1 base from J; junction bases left unmatched: 8. This sample stems from a study of blood T cells in healthy people across ages. The study's findings and limits: Among long-lived donors, naive CD4+ cells were more numerous and diversity higher than in aged donors. Donor CMV infection status was unknown, possibly confounding age-related changes in expanded clonotypes.

Whenever a sample was processed, at least 6 million PBMCs were isolated. With a J-beta primer mix and a sample-barcoded 5' primer, a second PCR ran roughly 6 to 11 cycles. TCRdb reprocessed the 5' RACE reads with MiXCR, giving one entry per CDR3 protein. The data contain hundreds of thousands of distinct CDR3 sequences, roughly 50% of them singletons. The sample was blood. The chain has TRBV7-2 and TRBJ2-7, with 7 bases that match TRBD2. The sequence derives from a man aged 25 to 45 in good health. DNA of the CDR3: TGTGCCAGCAGCCCGCGGGAGATGGCGTCCTACGAGCAGTACTTC. It encodes CASSPREMASYEQYF. Combining the CDR3 with reference TRBV7-2 and TRBJ2-7 gives the whole variable domain GAGVSQSPSNKVTEKGKDVELRCDPISGHTALYWYRQSLGQGLEFLIYFQGNSAPDKSGLPSDRFSAERTGGSVSTLTIQRTQQEDSAVYLCASSPREMASYEQYFGPGTRLTVT.